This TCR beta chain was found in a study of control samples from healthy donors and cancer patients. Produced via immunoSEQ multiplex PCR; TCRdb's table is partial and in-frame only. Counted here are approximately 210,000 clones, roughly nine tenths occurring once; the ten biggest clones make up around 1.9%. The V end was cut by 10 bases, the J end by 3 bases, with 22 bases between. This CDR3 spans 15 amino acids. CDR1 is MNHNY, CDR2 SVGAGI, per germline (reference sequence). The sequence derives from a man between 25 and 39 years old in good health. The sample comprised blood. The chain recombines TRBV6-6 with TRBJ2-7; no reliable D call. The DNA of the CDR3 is TGTGCCACCAAACTACGGACGGGTTTGGACTACGAGCAGTACTTC. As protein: CATKLRTGLDYEQYF.